Sequencing of this T cell receptor (beta chain) was carried out in a study of Graves' ophthalmopathy and Graves' hyperthyroidism. Study observations and caveats: Most thyroid clonotypes expanded beyond 0.001 frequency were also found in blood.

CDR3 regions of TCR beta were amplified from RNA transcripts. The library came from an HTBI-primed first-round RT-PCR and a second-round multiplex PCR. MiXCR was run by TCRdb on the multiplex PCR reads, yielding one entry per CDR3 protein. The sample yields some 240,000 distinct CDR3 sequences, less than 55% seen once. The study enrolled ophthalmopathy donors with moderate-to-severe activity, CAS ≥3, NOSPECS ≥4 and duration under 3 months. Lactation, pregnancy, uncontrolled infections and other autoimmune diseases were all grounds for excluding patients. As to this clonotype: Its antigen remains unknown.

This CDR3 is 14 amino acids long. CDR1 is SEHNR and CDR2 is FQNEAQ in the germline V gene (reference sequence). The V gene lost 3 bases and the J gene lost 4 bases, with 7 bases spanning the gap. What was sequenced was peripheral blood. The J gene is TRBJ2-6, the V gene TRBV7-9; D remains unclear. The receptor was isolated from an adult man with Graves' ophthalmopathy. CDR3 bases: TGTGCCAGCAGCTTTATGGCAGGGGCCAACGTCCTGACTTTC. This gives the protein CASSFMAGANVLTF.